What follows are 9 T cell receptor beta chains derived from one specimen sequenced in a study of blood T cell repertoires in COVID-19. Clones were read by immunoSEQ multiplex PCR, and TCRdb kept only the in-frame ones, dropping some. Of around 200,000 clones listed, 80% to 90% are singletons. The sample taken for sequencing was peripheral blood. These receptors came from a man aged 35 to 55 with active or convalescent COVID-19.

The genes are TRBV11-1 and TRBJ1-1; maybe TRBD1 (6 bases). CDR3 length equals 16 residues. V was trimmed by 0 bases and J by 0 bases, leaving 11 bases between them. Germline values: CDR1 SGHAT, CDR2 FQDESV (reference sequence). The CDR3 spells CASSLATGQMNTEAFF. CDR3 coding DNA: TGTGCCAGCAGCTTAGCCACTGGACAGATGAACACTGAAGCTTTCTTT.

Only a few counts were recorded for this clone. J is TRBJ1-4 and V is TRBV7-2; TRBD1 matches 7 bases. The junction had 6 bases not matched to a gene; V was cut back by 4 bases and J by 7 bases. The germline gives CDR1 SGHTA, CDR2 FQGNSA. The length of the CDR3 is 14 residues. CDR3 sequence (DNA): TGTGCCAGCAGCTCGGACAGGTGGAGTGAAAAACTGTTTTTT. Encoded protein: CASSSDRWSEKLFF.

This clone was found a few times. This chain joins TRBV7-2 and TRBJ1-6; TRBD1 agrees at 7 bases. Losses at the gene ends were 6 bases for V and 6 bases for J; bases not matched to a gene: 5. This CDR3 is built from 14 residues. Germline V gene sequence: CDR1 SGHTA, CDR2 FQGNSA. CDR3 nucleotide sequence: TGTGCCAGCAGAACGACAGGGAGTAATTCACCCCTCCACTTT. Translated: CASRTTGSNSPLHF.

This clone was counted once. The rearrangement joins TRBV6-5 to TRBJ2-3; 8 bases align to TRBD1. CDR3 length: 14 amino acids. V was pared by 4 bases and J by 3 bases, with 3 bases of the junction left unmatched. Germline-derived CDR1 and CDR2 are MNHEY and SVGAGI. The DNA for the CDR3 is TGTGCCAGCAGTTCCGGGACAGGAACAGATACGCAGTATTTT. It is translated as CASSSGTGTDTQYF.

The J gene is TRBJ1-2, the V gene TRBV5-1; D is perhaps TRBD1 (5 bases). Trimming removed 0 bases from V and 3 bases from J, with 12 bases in between. The CDR3 is 15 amino acids. Germline CDR1 and CDR2: SGHRS and YFSETQ. The CDR3 sequence: CASSLAGKGDYGYTF. The CDR3 DNA reads TGCGCCAGCAGCTTGGCTGGGAAAGGGGACTATGGCTACACCTTC.

J is TRBJ2-7 and V is TRBV10-3; D may be TRBD1 (6 bases). Between the trimmed V and J ends, which lost 3 bases and 4 bases, there was a span of 7 bases. This CDR3 has 12 residues. Per the germline V gene, CDR1 is ENHRY and CDR2 is SYGVKD. CDR3 sequence (DNA): TGTGCCATCAGTGACCAGGGGTACGAGCAGTACTTC. It encodes CAISDQGYEQYF.

The chain couples TRBV18 to TRBJ1-2, with 9 positions matching TRBD1. J was trimmed by 5 bases and V by 1 base; bases with no gene match: 8. This CDR3 contains 16 residues. In germline, CDR1 is KGHSH, CDR2 LQKENI. The CDR3 DNA is TGTGCCAGCTCACCACAGAGACAGGGGGGATCATATGGCTACACCTTC. This codes for CASSPQRQGGSYGYTF.

The chain links TRBV6-5 to TRBJ1-5; 7 nucleotides line up with TRBD1. Germline V gene data show CDR1 as MNHEY and CDR2 as SVGAGI. The CDR3 extends over 13 amino acids. V lost 7 bases to trimming and J lost 8 bases; unmatched junction nucleotides: 8. CDR3 coding DNA: TGTGCCAGCAAGAGGACAGGTATGGAGCCCCAGCATTTT. Protein: CASKRTGMEPQHF.

This chain links TRBV4-1 with TRBJ1-4, with 7 nucleotides matching TRBD1. The CDR3 has 15 amino acids. The V and J ends lost 2 bases and 8 bases, in that order; junction bases with no gene match: 8. Germline CDR1 is MGHRA and CDR2 is YSYEKL. The CDR3 DNA sequence: TGCGCCAGCAGCCAAACAGGGGTGTCCGGCGAAAAACTGTTTTTT. As protein: CASSQTGVSGEKLFF.